These 22 T cell receptor beta chains share one sample of origin, sequenced in a study of response to subunit inactivated influenza vaccine. Via MiXCR, TCRdb re-called the RT-PCR reads, giving one row per CDR3 protein. Of over 750,000 distinct CDR3 sequences listed, over 20% are singletons. This sample comprised PBMCs from blood, obtained 5 days after vaccination. Receptors originate from a man between 50 and 59 years old who received an inactivated influenza vaccine.

The chain joins TRBV12-3 or TRBV12-4 to TRBJ1-2, with D uncertain. Trimming pared 8 bases from V and 5 bases from J, leaving 21 bases between. CDR3 size: 15 residues. Here the CDR3 DNA reads TGTGCCAGCCTAACTGACCGACGGAGAACTTATGGCTACACCTTC. It is translated as CASLTDRRRTYGYTF.

This clonotype was seen more than once but under ten times. The chain recombines TRBV4-3 with TRBJ2-7; tentative D call: TRBD2 (6 bases). Germline V CDR1 and CDR2: LGHNA, YSLEER. The CDR3 is made up of 14 amino acids. V lost 4 bases to trimming and J lost 6 bases, with 16 bases between them. The CDR3 nucleotides are TGCGCCAGCAGCCCACTCTTGGGGGGAGGCGAGCAGTACTTC. It codes for CASSPLLGGGEQYF.

The J gene is TRBJ2-7, the V gene TRBV18; TRBD1 matches 7 bases. V shed 5 bases and J 6 bases; nucleotides not matched to a gene: 7. CDR3 length equals 13 residues. Per germline, CDR1 KGHSH and CDR2 LQKENI. The chain's CDR3 is CASSAQGVGEQYF. CDR3 DNA: TGTGCCAGCTCAGCCCAGGGGGTTGGCGAGCAGTACTTC.

The chain links TRBV20-1 to TRBJ2-1, with TRBD2 identical over 9 bases. Germline assignment: CDR1 DFQATT and CDR2 SNEGSKA (reference sequence). The junction had 8 bases not matched to a gene; V was cut back by 5 bases and J by 6 bases. This CDR3 is built from 14 residues. The CDR3 DNA follows: TGCAGTGCTGTGAGTAGCGGGAGAGGCAATGAGCAGTTCTTC. Its protein product is CSAVSSGRGNEQFF.

In this sample, this clonotype turned up many times. The chain combines TRBV7-9 with TRBJ2-7, with a weak D call TRBD2 (5 bases). The CDR3 covers 15 residues. Germline V CDR1 and CDR2: SEHNR, FQNEAQ (reference sequence). Trimming pared 1 base from V and 5 bases from J, leaving 15 bases between. CDR3 sequence (DNA): TGTGCCAGCAGCTTAGGCAGTGGTGGGGAGCACGAGCAGTACTTC. Translating it yields CASSLGSGGEHEQYF. Full variable domain (missing parts from reference TRBV7-9 and TRBJ2-7): DTGVSQNPRHKITKRGQNVTFRCDPISEHNRLYWYRQTLGQGPEFLTYFQNEAQLEKSRLLSDRFSAERPKGSFSTLEIQRTEQGDSAMYLCASSLGSGGEHEQYFGPGTRLTVT.

The chain carries TRBV11-1 and TRBJ2-4; possible D gene TRBD1, 6 bases. This CDR3 contains 18 residues. The V end lost 7 bases, the J end lost 1 base, and 23 bases lay between the germline ends. Per the germline V gene, CDR1 is SGHAT and CDR2 is FQDESV (reference sequence). The CDR3 reads CASNSLPRGQGAKNIQYF. For the CDR3, the DNA is TGTGCCAGCAACTCCCTGCCGAGGGGTCAGGGGGCCAAAAACATTCAGTACTTC.

Remarks on this clonotype: Just one base apart from a much larger clone, this may be a read error. This chain joins TRBV11-2 and TRBJ2-1; 8 nucleotides match TRBD2. The germline V gene encodes CDR1 SGHAT and CDR2 FQNNGV. CDR3 length: 13 residues. CDR3 region: CVSSPGTRGSRFF. CDR3 DNA sequence: TGTGTCAGCAGCCCCGGGACTAGGGGATCTCGGTTCTTC.

This clonotype was observed a handful of times. The CDR3 is CSARGAGLFTGELFF. Written as DNA, the CDR3 is TGCAGTGCTAGGGGGGCAGGGCTTTTCACCGGGGAGCTGTTTTTT. The chain employs TRBV20-1 and TRBJ2-2; tentative D call: TRBD1 (6 bases). Germline assignment: CDR1 DFQATT and CDR2 SNEGSKA (reference sequence). The CDR3 runs 15 residues. V was pared by 3 bases and J by 4 bases, with 15 bases between.

The chain is built from TRBV7-9 and TRBJ2-7; D is unclear. Germline CDR1 reads SEHNR; CDR2 reads FQNEAQ (reference sequence). Between the trimmed V and J ends, which lost 3 bases and 7 bases, there was a span of 16 bases. CDR3 length: 14 amino acids. CDR3 sequence reads: CASSFSYTIGEQYF. In DNA form, the CDR3 reads TGTGCCAGCAGCTTTTCTTACACTATAGGTGAGCAGTACTTC.

The rearrangement uses TRBV6-1 and TRBJ2-3, with D perhaps TRBD1 (5 bases). This CDR3 is built from 13 residues. V gave up 8 bases and J gave up 6 bases, with 15 bases separating them. CDR1 MNHNS and CDR2 SASEGT come from the germline V gene. DNA of the CDR3: TGTGCCAGCTTTAGATCCCCAGGGGATACGCAGTATTTT. This sequence encodes CASFRSPGDTQYF.

The chain couples TRBV5-1 to TRBJ1-2; D possibly corresponds to TRBD1 (5 bases). This CDR3 comprises 14 residues. Germline-derived CDR1 and CDR2 are SGHRS and YFSETQ. With 0 bases removed from V and 8 bases from J, the gap between germline ends came to 14 bases. CDR3 DNA sequence: TGCGCCAGCAGCTTGGGTGACAGCCTCGGGGGCTACACCTTC. It yields the protein CASSLGDSLGGYTF. The full variable domain, rest sourced from reference TRBV5-1 and TRBJ1-2, is KAGVTQTPRYLIKTRGQQVTLSCSPISGHRSVSWYQQTPGQGLQFLFEYFSETQRNKGNFPGRFSGRQFSNSRSEMNVSTLELGDSALYLCASSLGDSLGGYTFGSGTRLTVV.

In its sample, this clonotype was seen once. This may arise from a read error, as a much more abundant clone is one base away. This likely comes from a read error, as the CDR3 has no conserved phenylalanine or tryptophan at its end. V is TRBV12-3 or TRBV12-4 and J is TRBJ2-7; 9 bases align to TRBD2. CDR3 length equals 14 residues. This CDR3 reads CASSVAGEGYEQYS. CDR3 in DNA: TGTGCCAGCAGTGTAGCGGGAGAGGGATACGAGCAGTACTCC.

J is TRBJ2-6 and V is TRBV11-1; D is perhaps TRBD2 (6 bases). The ends were cut back, 2 bases at V and 0 bases at J, with 20 bases in the middle. Per germline, CDR1 SGHAT and CDR2 FQDESV (reference sequence). This CDR3 spans 20 amino acids. In DNA form, the CDR3 reads TGTGCCAGCAGCTTACCCCTGCGGGGTCGCCTGGGCTCTGGGGCCAACGTCCTGACTTTC. Translated: CASSLPLRGRLGSGANVLTF.

CDR3 DNA sequence: TGCAGTGCTAGAATGGCCCTGGCCGGTAAAAACATTCAGTACTTC. It specifies CSARMALAGKNIQYF. V gene TRBV20-1 combines with J gene TRBJ2-4; D is undetermined. The CDR3 extends over 15 amino acids. Germline V CDR1 and CDR2: DFQATT, SNEGSKA (reference sequence). Trimming took 2 bases from V and 4 from J, leaving 15 bases between them.

This clonotype turned up a few times. The CDR3 bases are TGCGCCAGCAAAATGGTGAGGACTACCCACACCGGGGAGCTGTTTTTT. Its translation: CASKMVRTTHTGELFF. The V and J genes are TRBV5-1 and TRBJ2-2, with a possible D match to TRBD2 (6 bases). This CDR3 is 16 amino acids long. Germline V lookup: CDR1 SGHRS, CDR2 YFSETQ. Trimming shortened V by 6 bases and J by 3 bases, and 18 bases separated the two germline ends.

As to this clonotype: A much larger clonotype is one base distant, so this may be a read error. This chain joins TRBV7-2 and TRBJ2-3; 13 nucleotides align to TRBD2. J was trimmed by 14 bases and V by 1 base; bases with no gene match: 9. The CDR3 totals 15 residues. CDR1 and CDR2 (germline): SGHTA, FQGNSA. The CDR3 DNA follows: TGTGCCAGCAGCTTAGAGGCCGGGACTAGCGGGGCGCGGTATTTT. Its translation is CASSLEAGTSGARYF.

The chain recombines TRBV20-1 with TRBJ2-3; 8 positions agree with TRBD2. V gave up 3 bases and J gave up 5 bases; unmatched junction bases: 4. Germline values: CDR1 DFQATT, CDR2 SNEGSKA (reference sequence). This CDR3 contains 13 residues. Written as DNA, the CDR3 is TGCAGTGCTAGCCCGGGGGGGTTAGATACGCAGTATTTT. Encoded protein: CSASPGGLDTQYF.

The V call is TRBV4-1, the J call TRBJ1-1; D is unresolved. Trimming shortened V by 0 bases and J by 5 bases, and 13 bases separated the two germline ends. The CDR3 runs to 15 residues. Germline CDR1 is MGHRA and CDR2 is YSYEKL. The CDR3 DNA reads as TGCGCCAGCAGCCAAGAGCTGGGAGGCGTTACTGAAGCTTTCTTT. Translated: CASSQELGGVTEAFF.

The sample holds a few counts of this clonotype. The chain links TRBV12-3 or TRBV12-4 to TRBJ2-5, with a possible D match to TRBD2 (6 bases). The CDR3 runs to 16 residues. The V end lost 4 bases, the J end lost 6 bases, and 21 bases lay between the germline ends. The CDR3 region is CASSSSGLLALQTQYF. The CDR3 DNA reads as TGTGCCAGCAGTTCCTCGGGACTCCTTGCTTTGCAGACCCAGTACTTC.

This clonotype was observed at least ten times. V and J are TRBV5-5 and TRBJ2-7; D could derive from TRBD1 or TRBD2 (5 bases each). V gave up 2 bases and J gave up 1 base, with 13 bases separating them. CDR1 and CDR2 (germline): SGHKS, YYEKEE (reference sequence). The CDR3 has 15 amino acids. The CDR3 reads CASSFGTARSYEQYF. In DNA form, the CDR3 reads TGTGCCAGCAGCTTCGGGACGGCGAGGTCCTACGAGCAGTACTTC. Filled out from reference TRBV5-5 and TRBJ2-7, the complete variable domain reads DAGVTQSPTHLIKTRGQQVTLRCSPISGHKSVSWYQQVLGQGPQFIFQYYEKEERGRGNFPDRFSARQFPNYSSELNVNALLLGDSALYLCASSFGTARSYEQYFGPGTRLTVT.

The CDR3 loop is CASSSDSQLGEKLFF. The CDR3 DNA is TGCGCCAGCAGCTCGGACAGCCAGCTAGGAGAAAAACTGTTTTTT. This chain uses TRBV5-1 with TRBJ1-4; a weak D match, TRBD1 (6 bases). The V gene lost 3 bases and the J gene lost 8 bases, with 17 bases spanning the gap. CDR3 length: 15 residues. Germline assignment: CDR1 SGHRS and CDR2 YFSETQ.

The chain uses TRBV5-5 and TRBJ2-7, with a weak D call TRBD2 (7 bases). The CDR3 length is 16 residues. Trimming took off 2 bases at V and 1 base at J, with 16 bases between the two ends. Germline lookup yields CDR1 SGHKS and CDR2 YYEKEE (reference sequence). The CDR3, as DNA: TGTGCCAGCAGCTTTGGAAAGGGGGGGCGATCCTACGAGCAGTACTTC. Encoded protein: CASSFGKGGRSYEQYF. Full variable domain (outside the CDR3, taken from reference TRBV5-5 and TRBJ2-7): DAGVTQSPTHLIKTRGQQVTLRCSPISGHKSVSWYQQVLGQGPQFIFQYYEKEERGRGNFPDRFSARQFPNYSSELNVNALLLGDSALYLCASSFGKGGRSYEQYFGPGTRLTVT.